One and the same sample provided the 26 T cell receptor beta chains below, sequenced in a study of blood T cell repertoires in COVID-19. Libraries were prepared by immunoSEQ multiplex PCR; TCRdb keeps only in-frame clonotypes and omits some of them. The table records fewer than 150,000 clones, 80% to 85% of them present only once. The sequenced material came from peripheral blood. Every receptor here comes from a human donor in a cohort sampled during active COVID-19.

The CDR3 sequence: CASSLEISHSYGYTF. The CDR3 region has the DNA TGCGCCAGCAGCTTGGAGATAAGCCACTCCTATGGCTACACCTTC. The J gene is TRBJ1-2, the V gene TRBV5-1, with unresolved D. With 0 bases removed from V and 4 bases from J, the gap between germline ends came to 13 bases. The length of the CDR3 is 15 residues. Germline CDR1 reads SGHRS; CDR2 reads YFSETQ.

CDR3 DNA sequence: TGTGCCAGCAGTTACGGTCGCAGTAATGAGCAGTTCTTC. The encoded protein is CASSYGRSNEQFF. The genes are TRBV6-5 and TRBJ2-1; unclear D gene. This CDR3 is 13 amino acids long. The germline CDR1 and CDR2 sequences are MNHEY and SVGAGI. The ends were cut back, 2 bases at V and 7 bases at J, with 9 bases in the middle.

J is TRBJ2-1 and V is TRBV29-1; TRBD2 matches 13 bases. J lost 9 bases, V lost 7 bases, and 6 bases had no gene match. The CDR3 is made up of 13 amino acids. Per germline, CDR1 SQVTM and CDR2 ANQGSEA. CDR3 amino acids: CSARLAGGGEQFF. The CDR3 DNA sequence: TGCAGCGCCAGACTAGCGGGGGGTGGTGAGCAGTTCTTC.

V usage is TRBV2 and J usage is TRBJ2-3; 13 positions agree with TRBD2. CDR3 length: 16 residues. Trimming at V came to 6 bases and at J to 2 bases, leaving 5 bases not matched to a gene. Per the germline V gene, CDR1 is SNHLY and CDR2 is FYNNEI. For the CDR3, the DNA is TGTGCCAGCAGACGGACTAGCGGGGGACCCACAGATACGCAGTATTTT. It encodes CASRRTSGGPTDTQYF.

This clone was detected only once. The gene calls are TRBV3-1 (or the pseudogene TRBV3-2) and TRBJ2-3; TRBD2 matches 9 bases. From germline, CDR1 is LGHDT and CDR2 YNNKEL (reference sequence). V dropped 0 bases and J dropped 0; count of bases not matched to a gene: 7. This CDR3 contains 18 residues. CDR3 coding DNA: TGTGCCAGCAGCCAAGAGGGCCTAGCGGGGTATAGCACAGATACGCAGTATTTT. Its protein product is CASSQEGLAGYSTDTQYF.

The genes are TRBV28 and TRBJ2-6; D is perhaps TRBD1 (5 bases). Trimming took off 7 bases at V and 0 bases at J, with 7 bases between the two ends. Looked up from germline, CDR1 is MDHEN and CDR2 is SYDVKM. CDR3 size: 14 residues. The DNA for the CDR3 is TGTGCCAGCATCGACAGCTCTGGGGCCAACGTCCTGACTTTC. As protein: CASIDSSGANVLTF.

The chain links TRBV5-3 to TRBJ2-1, with TRBD1 matching 9 bases. TRBV5-3 is annotated as an ORF whose role is uncertain. This CDR3 comprises 16 residues. V gave up 0 bases and J gave up 4 bases; unmatched junction bases: 5. In DNA, the CDR3 is TGTGCCAGAAGCTTGGCACCGGGACAGGGATACAATGAGCAGTTCTTC. This encodes CARSLAPGQGYNEQFF.

The V gene is TRBV9, the J gene TRBJ1-1; 9 nucleotides match TRBD1. V shed 3 bases, J shed 0 bases, and the junction held 21 bases outside the gene matches. Germline V gene data show CDR1 as SGDLS and CDR2 as YYNGEE. This CDR3 has 21 amino acids. The CDR3 region has the DNA TGTGCCAGCAGCGCCCTCGGGACAGGGTTTTCATACGCCAAAATGAACACTGAAGCTTTCTTT. It yields the protein CASSALGTGFSYAKMNTEAFF.

The rearrangement uses TRBV18 and TRBJ1-5; 9 nucleotides match TRBD1. CDR1 and CDR2 from the germline V gene are KGHSH and LQKENI. The CDR3 totals 15 residues. V trimming: 3 bases; J trimming: 7 bases; junction bases outside the gene matches: 7. The CDR3 bases are TGTGCCAGCTCACCCCGGGACAGGGTTGGCCAGCCCCAGCATTTT. Its protein is CASSPRDRVGQPQHF.

V gene TRBV19 combines with J gene TRBJ2-2, with a weak D call TRBD1 (7 bases). Germline assignment: CDR1 LNHDA and CDR2 SQIVND (reference sequence). The CDR3 runs to 15 residues. With 6 bases removed from V and 6 bases from J, the gap between germline ends came to 17 bases. The CDR3 nucleotides read TGTGCCAGTAGGGTACAGGGGACTCTCGCCGGGGAGCTGTTTTTT. Translating it yields CASRVQGTLAGELFF.

This chain connects TRBV29-1 to TRBJ2-5; D uncertain. V lost 1 base and J lost 0, with 12 bases in between. The germline gives CDR1 SQVTM, CDR2 ANQGSEA. The CDR3 runs to 15 residues. This CDR3 is CSVEGEVRDQETQYF. The DNA of the CDR3 is TGCAGCGTTGAAGGCGAGGTCCGGGACCAAGAGACCCAGTACTTC.

J is TRBJ1-6 and V is TRBV3-1 (or the pseudogene TRBV3-2); D uncertain. Germline V lookup: CDR1 LGHDT, CDR2 YNNKEL (reference sequence). The CDR3 has 14 residues. V was cut by 3 bases and J by 4 bases, with 7 bases left in between. Here the CDR3 reads CASSQTLYNSPLHF. In DNA, the CDR3 is TGTGCCAGCAGCCAGACACTGTATAATTCACCCCTCCACTTT.

The rearrangement joins TRBV27 to TRBJ1-5; D gene ambiguous. Trimming shortened V by 8 bases and J by 0 bases, and 11 bases separated the two germline ends. The CDR3 loop spans 14 amino acids. Germline lookup yields CDR1 MNHEY and CDR2 SMNVEV (reference sequence). Here the CDR3 reads CASSFLTSNQPQHF. CDR3 sequence (DNA): TGTGCCAGCTCTTTCCTAACTAGCAATCAGCCCCAGCATTTT.

The chain has TRBV19 and TRBJ1-1, with unresolved D. This CDR3 is built from 13 residues. Germline CDR1 and CDR2: LNHDA and SQIVND (reference sequence). Trimming took off 5 bases at V and 4 bases at J, with 11 bases between the two ends. The CDR3 loop reads CASSGKRGTEAFF. DNA of the CDR3: TGTGCCAGTAGTGGAAAGAGAGGCACTGAAGCTTTCTTT.

The CDR3 DNA is TGTGCCAGCAGCCGGGGGGAGGGGGAGAACACTGAAGCTTTCTTT. Protein product: CASSRGEGENTEAFF. The chain carries TRBV11-3 and TRBJ1-1; a weak D match, TRBD1 (6 bases). Trimming shortened V by 5 bases and J by 1 base, and 14 bases separated the two germline ends. Germline V gene data show CDR1 as SGHNT and CDR2 as YENEEA. CDR3 length: 15 residues. Supplemented by reference TRBV11-3 and TRBJ1-1, the full variable domain reads EAGVVQSPRYKIIEKKQPVAFWCNPISGHNTLYWYLQNLGQGPELLIRYENEEAVDDSQLPKDRFSAERLKGVDSTLKIQPAELGDSAVYLCASSRGEGENTEAFFGQGTRLTVV.

The chain uses TRBV27 and TRBJ2-5; TRBD1 matches at 12 bases. With V trimmed by 5 bases and J by 5 bases, 6 bases remained unmatched. CDR1 and CDR2 from the germline V gene are MNHEY and SMNVEV (reference sequence). This CDR3 spans 15 amino acids. The CDR3 protein is CASSTGQGARETQYF. The CDR3 DNA reads as TGTGCCAGCAGTACGGGACAGGGGGCGAGGGAGACCCAGTACTTC.

The V gene is TRBV27, the J gene TRBJ2-2; 7 nucleotides agree with TRBD1. From germline, CDR1 is MNHEY and CDR2 SMNVEV (reference sequence). Trimming removed 1 base from V and 3 bases from J; junction bases left unmatched: 11. The CDR3 is 18 amino acids. The CDR3 protein is CASSLFSTGTAYTGELFF. Written as DNA, the CDR3 is TGTGCCAGCAGTTTATTCTCAACCGGGACAGCCTACACCGGGGAGCTGTTTTTT.

The chain uses TRBV19 and TRBJ1-2; D gene ambiguous. Germline CDR1 and CDR2: LNHDA and SQIVND (reference sequence). Trimming removed 8 bases from V and 8 bases from J, with 18 bases in between. The CDR3 sequence is 13 residues long. In DNA form, the CDR3 reads TGTGCCAGTTCCGCTCGGGGAGTTTCCGGCTACACCTTC. Translated, it gives CASSARGVSGYTF.

The V gene is TRBV5-1, the J gene TRBJ1-1, with TRBD1 as a possible D gene (5 bases). Germline loops: CDR1 SGHRS, CDR2 YFSETQ. CDR3 length: 14 residues. The V end was cut by 4 bases, the J end by 6 bases, with 16 bases between. The CDR3 reads CASSGGTAASEAFF. CDR3 DNA: TGCGCCAGCAGCGGCGGGACGGCCGCCTCTGAAGCTTTCTTT.

In this sample, this clone is medium-sized. This chain connects TRBV9 to TRBJ2-7; D is possibly TRBD1 (5 bases). Trimming shortened V by 0 bases and J by 2 bases, and 9 bases separated the two germline ends. Germline loops: CDR1 SGDLS, CDR2 YYNGEE. This CDR3 comprises 14 residues. Here the CDR3 reads CASSVGGKAYEQYF. As DNA, the CDR3 is TGTGCCAGCAGCGTAGGGGGCAAGGCCTACGAGCAGTACTTC.

About this clone itself: A read error may produce the germline difference seen at one junction end. V is TRBV7-7 and J is TRBJ2-5; TRBD1 is a possible D gene (5 bases). CDR1 is SSHAT, CDR2 FNYEAQ, per germline (reference sequence). This CDR3 has 15 residues. CDR3 DNA sequence: TGTGCTAGCAGTCCCATCAGGGCCACCCAAGAGACCCAGTACTTC. Its translation: CASSPIRATQETQYF.

A few counts support this clone. One junction end disagrees with the germline gene, perhaps due to a read error. V gene TRBV7-9 combines with J gene TRBJ1-2; D gene ambiguous. The CDR3 runs to 12 residues. The germline V gene has CDR1 SEHNR and CDR2 FQNEAQ (reference sequence). As DNA, the CDR3 is TGTGCCAGCAGCTTAGAGGGAGTCGTCGCCAACTTC. Protein sequence: CASSLEGVVANF.

The chain joins TRBV20-1 to TRBJ2-2; TRBD2 might be the D (6 bases). Germline lookup yields CDR1 DFQATT and CDR2 SNEGSKA (reference sequence). V was cut by 3 bases and J by 2 bases, with 10 bases left in between. There are 14 residues in the CDR3. The CDR3 DNA is TGCAGTGCTAGTGGAGGGCCCAACACCGGGGAGCTGTTTTTT. As protein: CSASGGPNTGELFF.

This clone appeared a single time. The chain links TRBV19 to TRBJ1-6, with D perhaps TRBD1 (5 bases). CDR1 and CDR2 from the germline V gene are LNHDA and SQIVND (reference sequence). Trimming removed 4 bases at V and 0 bases at J, with 10 bases between. CDR3 size: 16 residues. The CDR3 sequence: CASSKRQSSYNSPLHF. CDR3 sequence (DNA): TGTGCCAGTAGTAAAAGACAGAGCTCCTATAATTCACCCCTCCACTTT.

This clone has a single count. The chain joins TRBV2 to TRBJ2-2; 10 positions agree with TRBD1. CDR1 is SNHLY and CDR2 is FYNNEI in the germline V gene. This CDR3 is 16 amino acids long. With V trimmed by 8 bases and J by 6 bases, 12 bases remained unmatched. The CDR3 bases are TGTGCCAGCGGACAGGGGGGCAAGGATAGGGCCGGGGAGCTGTTTTTT. Its protein product is CASGQGGKDRAGELFF. Supplemented by reference TRBV2 and TRBJ2-2, the full variable domain reads EPEVTQTPSHQVTQMGQEVILRCVPISNHLYFYWYRQILGQKVEFLVSFYNNEISEKSEIFDDQFSVERPDGSNFTLKIRSTKLEDSAMYFCASGQGGKDRAGELFFGEGSRLTVL.

This clone was observed a single time. The chain carries TRBV11-3 and TRBJ2-7; possible D gene TRBD1, 6 bases. Germline V gene data show CDR1 as SGHNT and CDR2 as YENEEA. The CDR3 loop spans 14 amino acids. The V and J ends lost 1 base and 6 bases respectively, with 13 bases between them. The CDR3 region has the DNA TGTGCCAGCAGCTTAGCCCCCAGGGGAGCCGAGCAGTACTTC. Amino acid sequence: CASSLAPRGAEQYF.